The clone carrying this T cell receptor beta chain was counted a single time. This specimen comes from a study of blood T cell repertoires in COVID-19. Germline CDR1 and CDR2: SGHDN and FVKESK. This CDR3 has 15 residues. Trimming took 0 bases from V and 1 from J, leaving 7 bases between them. Produced via immunoSEQ multiplex PCR; TCRdb's table is partial and in-frame only. The sample includes 250,000 to 350,000 clones, roughly 90% of them seen just once. The specimen sequenced was peripheral blood. The rearrangement links TRBV14 to TRBJ2-4, with D possibly TRBD1 on 6 matching bases. This TCR came from a man aged 18-30 years with active or convalescent COVID-19. The CDR3 DNA reads TGTGCCAGCAGCCAAGATCAGGGGGCCAAAAACATTCAGTACTTC. Residues: CASSQDQGAKNIQYF.